This T cell receptor (beta chain) derives from a study of T cell responses to AZD1222 COVID-19 vaccine. Study results and limitations: The donors showed a predominance of white British ancestry and of females, with possible underestimation of clonal diversity. A rise in Spike-specific TCR breadth and depth followed two AZD1222 doses. The study reported that nearly half of spike-specific TCRs target unmutated variant regions. Across the whole spike, CD4 TCRs peaked at regions 160-218 and 743-854.

The CDR3 sequence is 13 residues long. CDR1 LNHDA and CDR2 SQIVND come from the germline V gene (reference sequence). The V and J ends lost 3 bases and 7 bases respectively, with 12 bases between them. Assay: immunoSEQ multiplex PCR; the TCRdb copy retains only in-frame clones and omits some. The sample shows some 130,000 clones, 85% to 95% of them seen only once. Concerning this clone: Its antigen is undetermined.

Material: peripheral blood, obtained 28 days after the second AZD1222 dose. The chain recombines TRBV19 with TRBJ1-2; no reliable D call. The TCR sequence derives from an adult who received the AZD1222 COVID-19 vaccine. CDR3 sequence: CASSIDRSGGYTF. Written as DNA, the CDR3 is TGTGCCAGTAGTATCGATAGATCTGGTGGCTACACCTTC.